The 18 T cell receptor beta chains below come from one sample, sequenced in a study of shared T cell receptors in the human thymus. Assay: immunoSEQ multiplex PCR; the TCRdb copy retains only in-frame clones and omits some. The data contain 700,000 to 750,000 clones, approximately 83% of them singletons. These data were likewise used in another study, on human thymus T cells.

Sequencing used thymocytes. The receptors were sampled from a girl under three years old with a congenital heart defect.

This clone has only a few counts. In nucleotides, the CDR3 is TGTGCCAGCAGCTTGGACCGGGACTTGGACAAGCAGTACTTC. Protein: CASSLDRDLDKQYF. This chain uses TRBV5-4 with TRBJ2-7; D is perhaps TRBD2 (6 bases). Germline loops: CDR1 SGHNT, CDR2 YYREEE (reference sequence). This CDR3 has 14 amino acids. Trimming removed 0 bases from V and 8 bases from J, with 15 bases in between.

The V gene is TRBV5-5, the J gene TRBJ2-7, with D maybe TRBD2 (5 bases). The CDR3 length is 14 residues. V was pared by 0 bases and J by 5 bases, with 12 bases between. CDR1 is SGHKS and CDR2 is YYEKEE in the germline V gene (reference sequence). Written as DNA, the CDR3 is TGTGCCAGCAGCTTGGCGGCTAGCTTCCACGAGCAGTACTTC. Amino acid sequence: CASSLAASFHEQYF.

This chain uses TRBV15 with TRBJ2-1; 9 bases are shared with TRBD2. Germline loops: CDR1 LNHNV, CDR2 YYDKDF (reference sequence). This CDR3 contains 18 residues. Germline trimming cut 4 bases from V and 4 bases from J; bases unmatched to any gene: 14. The CDR3 protein is CATSIPPLSGGSYNEQFF. The CDR3 DNA is TGTGCCACCAGCATCCCACCCCTGAGCGGGGGGAGTTACAATGAGCAGTTCTTC.

This clone was counted only a few times. The genes are TRBV6-5 and TRBJ2-7; perhaps TRBD2 as D (5 bases). CDR1 is MNHEY, CDR2 SVGAGI, per germline. Trimming left V 4 bases short and J 1 base short, with 11 bases between. The CDR3 length is 14 residues. CDR3 residues: CASSSSGRSYEQYF. The CDR3 nucleotides are TGTGCCAGCAGTTCCTCGGGGAGATCCTACGAGCAGTACTTC.

This chain joins TRBV4-1 and TRBJ1-1; 8 nucleotides line up with TRBD1. The V and J ends lost 2 bases and 7 bases, in that order; junction bases with no gene match: 24. This CDR3 has 20 amino acids. Per germline, CDR1 MGHRA and CDR2 YSYEKL. The CDR3 reads CASSQLRQGARGFEPIEAFF. Written as DNA, the CDR3 is TGCGCCAGCAGCCAATTACGGCAGGGGGCGCGAGGCTTCGAGCCCATTGAAGCTTTCTTT.

The chain combines TRBV6-6 with TRBJ1-2, with 7 bases identical to TRBD1. The germline V gene has CDR1 MNHNY and CDR2 SVGAGI (reference sequence). With V trimmed by 0 bases and J by 5 bases, 9 bases remained unmatched. The CDR3 totals 16 residues. CDR3 region: CASSYSGQDHPYGYTF. CDR3 nucleotide sequence: TGTGCCAGCAGTTACTCCGGACAGGACCACCCTTATGGCTACACCTTC.

The chain joins TRBV28 to TRBJ2-7; the D gene is possibly TRBD2 (5 bases). CDR3 length: 14 residues. Per the germline V gene, CDR1 is MDHEN and CDR2 is SYDVKM. The V end lost 6 bases, the J end lost 0 bases, and 12 bases lay between the germline ends. CDR3: CASRRGPSSYEQYF. CDR3 sequence (DNA): TGTGCCAGCAGGAGAGGGCCCAGCTCCTACGAGCAGTACTTC.

There are a few counts of this clone. V and J are TRBV2 and TRBJ1-6; TRBD1 might be the D (5 bases). Germline-derived CDR1 and CDR2 are SNHLY and FYNNEI. This CDR3 is 18 amino acids long. The ends were cut back, 4 bases at V and 3 bases at J, with 19 bases in the middle. CDR3 DNA sequence: TGTGCCAGCAGTGGGGGAGGGGACGCCCCATTCTATAATTCACCCCTCCACTTT. It codes for CASSGGGDAPFYNSPLHF.

This chain joins TRBV9 and TRBJ1-2; D ambiguous. This CDR3 spans 13 amino acids. V lost 5 bases to trimming and J lost 8 bases, with 16 bases between them. In germline, CDR1 is SGDLS, CDR2 YYNGEE. The CDR3 here is CASSPNRVRGYTF. The CDR3 bases are TGTGCCAGCAGTCCAAATCGAGTGCGGGGCTACACCTTC.

This rearrangement joins TRBV4-1 to TRBJ2-7, with a weak D call TRBD2 (6 bases). CDR1 and CDR2 from the germline V gene are MGHRA and YSYEKL. The CDR3 has 15 amino acids. With 0 bases removed from V and 4 bases from J, the gap between germline ends came to 13 bases. The CDR3 sequence: CASSQETKTRYEQYF. In nucleotides, the CDR3 is TGCGCCAGCAGCCAAGAAACGAAGACTAGGTACGAGCAGTACTTC.

The chain couples TRBV25-1 to TRBJ2-7, with D possibly matching TRBD1 (5 bases). The V end lost 3 bases, the J end lost 1 base, and 7 bases lay between the germline ends. In germline, CDR1 is MGHDK, CDR2 SYGVNS. CDR3 length equals 13 residues. CDR3 in amino acids: CASSDQGSYEQYF. In DNA form, the CDR3 reads TGTGCCAGCAGTGATCAGGGATCCTACGAGCAGTACTTC.

This clone turned up a few times. The J gene is TRBJ1-6, the V gene TRBV6-6; perhaps TRBD1 as D (5 bases). Germline V lookup: CDR1 MNHNY, CDR2 SVGAGI (reference sequence). Trimming removed 6 bases at V and 12 bases at J, with 15 bases between. This CDR3 is 13 amino acids long. The CDR3 region has the DNA TGTGCCAGCAGCCACCAGGGTTGGGGACCCCTCCACTTT. Translation gives CASSHQGWGPLHF.

This clone was observed a few times. V gene TRBV7-2 combines with J gene TRBJ1-1; tentatively, D is TRBD1 (5 bases). CDR1 SGHTA and CDR2 FQGNSA come from the germline V gene. V lost 1 base and J lost 1, with 22 bases in between. This CDR3 has 19 residues. Here the CDR3 DNA reads TGTGCCAGCAGCTTAGTGTTTCGTGTCGCGGGACCTGAGAACACTGAAGCTTTCTTT. Residues: CASSLVFRVAGPENTEAFF. Filled out from reference TRBV7-2 and TRBJ1-1, the complete variable domain reads GAGVSQSPSNKVTEKGKDVELRCDPISGHTALYWYRQSLGQGLEFLIYFQGNSAPDKSGLPSDRFSAERTGGSVSTLTIQRTQQEDSAVYLCASSLVFRVAGPENTEAFFGQGTRLTVV.

The V and J genes are TRBV4-2 and TRBJ2-2; 7 nucleotides match TRBD2. Germline V gene lookup returns CDR1 LGHNA and CDR2 YNFKEQ. With 0 bases clipped from V and 0 bases from J, the junction kept 13 bases outside the gene matches. The CDR3 runs 20 residues. In DNA, the CDR3 is TGTGCCAGCAGCCAAGATCCCTTGGCGCTAGCGGACGCGAACACCGGGGAGCTGTTTTTT. Translation: CASSQDPLALADANTGELFF.

The chain carries TRBV28 and TRBJ2-1, with TRBD2 identical over 11 bases. The CDR3 runs 15 residues. The germline gives CDR1 MDHEN, CDR2 SYDVKM. The J segment lost 5 bases and the V segment lost 8 bases, leaving 8 bases of the junction unmatched. This CDR3 reads CASEKLAGVDNEQFF. As DNA, the CDR3 is TGTGCCAGCGAAAAACTAGCGGGGGTTGACAATGAGCAGTTCTTC. The complete variable domain, with remaining parts taken from reference TRBV28 and TRBJ2-1, reads DVKVTQSSRYLVKRTGEKVFLECVQDMDHENMFWYRQDPGLGLRLIYFSYDVKMKEKGDIPEGYSVSREKKERFSLILESASTNQTSMYLCASEKLAGVDNEQFFGPGTRLTVL.

This clone was recorded once. The DNA of the CDR3 is TGTGCCAGGAAAAGGGGGGGGAACACCGGGGAGCTGTTTTTT. This sequence encodes CARKRGGNTGELFF. The chain combines TRBV7-2 with TRBJ2-2, with D perhaps matching TRBD2 (7 bases). Germline CDR1 and CDR2: SGHTA and FQGNSA. V was trimmed by 9 bases and J by 1 base, leaving 12 bases between them. The CDR3 consists of 14 residues.

The chain carries TRBV7-9 and TRBJ1-4, with 7 bases aligning to TRBD1. Looked up from germline, CDR1 is SEHNR and CDR2 is FQNEAQ (reference sequence). The junction had 15 bases not matched to a gene; V was cut back by 2 bases and J by 3 bases. The CDR3 runs 19 residues. DNA of the CDR3: TGTGCCAGCAGCTTACTCGGCAGGGGGTTAAAGCTGGCTAATGAAAAACTGTTTTTT. Translating gives CASSLLGRGLKLANEKLFF.

This chain uses TRBV19 with TRBJ1-6; TRBD1 matches at 10 bases. With V trimmed by 5 bases and J by 9 bases, 4 bases remained unmatched. Germline loops: CDR1 LNHDA, CDR2 SQIVND (reference sequence). CDR3 length: 14 residues. CDR3 bases: TGTGCCAGTAGTTTGACAGGGGGCACTTCACCCCTCCACTTT. The encoded protein is CASSLTGGTSPLHF.